Listed here are 18 T cell receptor beta chains from one sample, sequenced in a study of ipilimumab plus nivolumab after autologous stem cell transplantation. Sequencing used immunoSEQ multiplex PCR; TCRdb keeps in-frame clones, though not all of them. Among some 87,000 clones, about 83% were seen once, and the ten largest hold around 2%. Sequenced material: PBMCs, taken in a trial of ipilimumab plus nivolumab as post-transplant consolidation. The receptors originated from a male donor with diffuse large B-cell lymphoma.

This clone was picked up one time. The chain employs TRBV7-9 and TRBJ2-3; no definite D call. Germline V gene data show CDR1 as SEHNR and CDR2 as FQNEAQ (reference sequence). The CDR3 sequence is 12 residues long. Trimming pared 4 bases from V and 3 bases from J, leaving 5 bases between. In nucleotides, the CDR3 is TGTGCCAGCAGCTCTCAAACAGATACGCAGTATTTT. It yields the protein CASSSQTDTQYF.

The chain has TRBV27 and TRBJ2-7; 16 positions agree with TRBD2. This CDR3 comprises 16 residues. CDR1 and CDR2 (germline): MNHEY, SMNVEV (reference sequence). The J segment lost 3 bases and the V segment lost 8 bases, leaving 7 bases of the junction unmatched. Here the CDR3 reads CASGGTSGGVNYEQYF. For the CDR3, the DNA is TGTGCCAGCGGTGGGACTAGCGGGGGGGTAAACTACGAGCAGTACTTC.

The gene calls are TRBV5-1 and TRBJ2-5; a possible D gene is TRBD2 (6 bases). V was trimmed by 4 bases and J by 1 base, leaving 20 bases between them. The CDR3 is 17 residues long. The germline CDR1 and CDR2 sequences are SGHRS and YFSETQ. In DNA form, the CDR3 reads TGCGCCAGCAGCCGGGGCGGGGCAGAGGATCTCCAAGAGACCCAGTACTTC. As protein: CASSRGGAEDLQETQYF. Filled out from reference TRBV5-1 and TRBJ2-5, the complete variable domain reads KAGVTQTPRYLIKTRGQQVTLSCSPISGHRSVSWYQQTPGQGLQFLFEYFSETQRNKGNFPGRFSGRQFSNSRSEMNVSTLELGDSALYLCASSRGGAEDLQETQYFGPGTRLLVL.

CDR3 loop: CASSFVGSQETQYF. CDR3 DNA sequence: TGTGCCAGCAGCTTCGTGGGGTCCCAAGAGACCCAGTACTTC. This chain connects TRBV5-4 to TRBJ2-5; D remains ambiguous. From germline, CDR1 is SGHNT and CDR2 YYREEE (reference sequence). V was shortened by 2 bases and J by 1 base, with 9 bases between the two germline ends. The CDR3 contains 14 residues.

To note about this clone: An end of the junction does not agree with germline; a read error may underlie this. The sample holds other DNA sequences that translate to the same CDR3. J is TRBJ1-2 and V is TRBV4-3; 8 bases agree with TRBD1. The CDR3 has 16 amino acids. CDR1 is LGHNA, CDR2 YSLEER, per germline. DNA of the CDR3: TGCGCCAGCAGACAAGACACAGGGGGAGCGGGCTATGGCTACACCTTC. Protein sequence: CASRQDTGGAGYGYTF.

The genes are TRBV5-1 and TRBJ1-2, with 8 bases aligning to TRBD1. In germline, CDR1 is SGHRS, CDR2 YFSETQ. The CDR3 has 16 amino acids. Trimming cost V 4 bases and J 4 bases; bases outside gene matches: 12. The CDR3, as DNA: TGCGCCAGCAGCGTTGGGGCCGGGACAGGACTCTATGGCTACACCTTC. Its translation is CASSVGAGTGLYGYTF.

This clone was detected only a few times. The chain couples TRBV19 to TRBJ1-2, with TRBD1 matching over 8 bases. After removal of 5 bases from V and 4 bases from J, the junction contained 3 bases not matched to a gene. The germline gives CDR1 LNHDA, CDR2 SQIVND (reference sequence). The CDR3 runs to 13 residues. In nucleotides, the CDR3 is TGTGCCAGTAGTGCCGACAGGGGCTATGGCTACACCTTC. This translates into CASSADRGYGYTF.

The chain uses TRBV29-1 and TRBJ2-3; 8 bases agree with TRBD2. The CDR3 sequence is 15 residues long. The germline V gene encodes CDR1 SQVTM and CDR2 ANQGSEA. The trim removed 6 bases at V and 4 bases at J, leaving 12 bases unmatched. Here the CDR3 DNA reads TGCAGCGTGGGGGGAGGTAGCGGGGATGCAGATACGCAGTATTTT. As protein: CSVGGGSGDADTQYF.

This chain uses TRBV7-9 with TRBJ1-6, with 7 bases that match TRBD1. The germline CDR1 and CDR2 sequences are SEHNR and FQNEAQ (reference sequence). Germline trimming cut 8 bases from V and 9 bases from J; bases unmatched to any gene: 7. The CDR3 consists of 13 residues. The DNA of the CDR3 is TGTGCCAGCGCCGGACAGGAGGCTTCACCCCTCCACTTT. As protein: CASAGQEASPLHF.

V and J are TRBV6-5 and TRBJ1-4; the D is unclear. This CDR3 spans 11 amino acids. V was trimmed by 0 bases and J by 8 bases, leaving 1 base between them. The germline V gene has CDR1 MNHEY and CDR2 SVGAGI. CDR3 coding DNA: TGTGCCAGCAGTTACTCAGAAAAACTGTTTTTT. This gives the protein CASSYSEKLFF.

The chain links TRBV7-2 to TRBJ2-5; D is perhaps TRBD2 (7 bases). CDR1 and CDR2 from the germline V gene are SGHTA and FQGNSA. Trimming took 5 bases from V and 5 from J, leaving 15 bases between them. The CDR3 is made up of 14 amino acids. The CDR3 loop is CASSRLAQGETQYF. In DNA form, the CDR3 reads TGTGCCAGCAGCCGACTAGCTCAGGGGGAGACCCAGTACTTC.

Only a few counts were recorded for this clone. The chain joins TRBV12-5 to TRBJ2-3; possible D gene TRBD2, 5 bases. Trimming removed 4 bases at V and 0 bases at J, with 11 bases between. CDR3 length equals 15 residues. Germline V gene lookup returns CDR1 LGHNT and CDR2 FRNRAP. CDR3 in amino acids: CASGSRRLSTDTQYF. The DNA of the CDR3 is TGTGCTAGTGGTTCGCGGAGGCTTAGCACAGATACGCAGTATTTT.

CDR3: CASSLARTGVNEQFF. For the CDR3, the DNA is TGTGCCAGCAGCTTAGCGCGGACAGGGGTAAATGAGCAGTTCTTC. The chain is built from TRBV7-9 and TRBJ2-1; 9 nucleotides match TRBD1. The CDR3 runs to 15 residues. Per the germline V gene, CDR1 is SEHNR and CDR2 is FQNEAQ (reference sequence). The V segment lost 0 bases and the J segment 7 bases; nucleotides outside the gene matches: 4. Drawing the rest from reference TRBV7-9 and TRBJ2-1, the complete variable domain is DTGVSQNPRHKITKRGQNVTFRCDPISEHNRLYWYRQTLGQGPEFLTYFQNEAQLEKSRLLSDRFSAERPKGSFSTLEIQRTEQGDSAMYLCASSLARTGVNEQFFGPGTRLTVL.

The chain joins TRBV6-1 to TRBJ2-4; D is possibly TRBD1 or TRBD2 (5 bases each). Trimming left V 3 bases short and J 9 bases short, with 18 bases between. Per the germline V gene, CDR1 is MNHNS and CDR2 is SASEGT. The CDR3 runs 15 residues. In nucleotides, the CDR3 is TGTGCCAGCAGTGATGGGGGTGCTGGATCGGGCATTCAGTACTTC. Protein sequence: CASSDGGAGSGIQYF.

V usage is TRBV11-1 and J usage is TRBJ2-2; 7 bases line up with TRBD1. CDR1 and CDR2 from the germline V gene are SGHAT and FQDESV (reference sequence). This CDR3 region has 16 residues. V was clipped by 5 bases and J by 6 bases; unmatched bases: 12. This CDR3 reads CASSEGRQGQAGELFF. The CDR3 DNA is TGTGCCAGCAGCGAGGGAAGACAGGGTCAGGCCGGGGAGCTGTTTTTT.

V usage is TRBV4-1 and J usage is TRBJ2-2; D gene uncertain. V gave up 0 bases and J gave up 2 bases, with 7 bases separating them. The CDR3 is made up of 15 amino acids. From germline, CDR1 is MGHRA and CDR2 YSYEKL. The CDR3 DNA sequence: TGCGCCAGCAGCCAAGACTCGCTTAACACCGGGGAGCTGTTTTTT. Translation gives CASSQDSLNTGELFF.

The V call is TRBV2, the J call TRBJ2-7; tentatively, D is TRBD2 (5 bases). Trimming cost V 2 bases and J 5 bases, with 19 bases left between them. This CDR3 contains 16 residues. Germline lookup yields CDR1 SNHLY and CDR2 FYNNEI. The CDR3 spells CASSETVTTKLHEQYF. CDR3 DNA: TGTGCCAGCAGTGAAACGGTGACTACCAAACTCCACGAGCAGTACTTC. The full variable domain, completed using reference TRBV2 and TRBJ2-7, is EPEVTQTPSHQVTQMGQEVILRCVPISNHLYFYWYRQILGQKVEFLVSFYNNEISEKSEIFDDQFSVERPDGSNFTLKIRSTKLEDSAMYFCASSETVTTKLHEQYFGPGTRLTVT.

Note on this clone: A junction boundary mismatches the germline segment, possibly from a read error. This rearrangement joins TRBV7-7 to TRBJ2-1; D is possibly TRBD1 or TRBD2 (5 bases each). The CDR3 extends over 15 amino acids. CDR1 and CDR2 (germline): SSHAT, FNYEAQ (reference sequence). The CDR3 sequence is CASSLEGRPSGEQFF. CDR3 coding DNA: TGTGCTAGCAGCTTAGAGGGGAGACCCTCGGGGGAGCAGTTCTTC.